Included here is one TCR beta chain sequence, with context. Antigen specificity is unknown. Germline CDR1 and CDR2: SQVTM and ANQGSEA. J was trimmed by 0 bases and V by 7 bases; bases with no gene match: 3. This CDR3 has 13 amino acids. This entry is derived from a study of long-term antiretroviral therapy in people with HIV. Study results and limitations: All blood samples came from the years 2004 to 2017, possibly under older ART regimens. Clones that expanded before ART (that is, prior to treatment) dominated the repertoire at all time points.

The immunoSEQ assay was v3.0, run at survey level. Assay used: immunoSEQ multiplex PCR; TCRdb lists only in-frame clones, some missing. The sample holds 35,000 to 40,000 clones; roughly 76% are singletons and the top ten take about 5.2%. The chain uses TRBV29-1 and TRBJ1-3; TRBD1 matches at 7 bases. The starting material was unsorted PBMCs, obtained 1.5 years after starting antiretroviral therapy. This receptor was taken from a man between 18 and 29 years old with HIV. The CDR3: CSGRQGSGNTIYF. CDR3 sequence (DNA): TGCAGCGGTCGACAGGGCTCTGGAAACACCATATATTTT.